One sample yielded the 32 T cell receptor beta chains listed below, sequenced in a study of T cells in Graves' hyperthyroidism and ophthalmopathy. RNA transcripts provided the source from which TCR beta CDR3 regions were amplified. The TCR CDR3 first-round RT-PCR relied on the HTBI primer set. TCRdb independently ran MiXCR on the multiplex PCR reads; one entry per CDR3 protein. The sample contains around 600,000 distinct CDR3 sequences, approximately 15% of which appear only once. The sequencing sample was made of blood. These TCRs come from a woman aged 18-29 years with Graves' ophthalmopathy.

This clonotype was seen a handful of times. The rearrangement links TRBV20-1 to TRBJ2-5, with D tentatively TRBD2 (6 bases). The CDR3 is 15 residues long. Germline CDR1 reads DFQATT; CDR2 reads SNEGSKA (reference sequence). V was cut by 0 bases and J by 7 bases, with 18 bases left in between. The CDR3 protein is CSARDLALGGGTQYF. DNA of the CDR3: TGCAGTGCTAGAGATCTAGCGTTGGGGGGAGGGACCCAGTACTTC.

This clonotype appeared many times. V gene TRBV6-5 combines with J gene TRBJ2-7, with a possible D match to TRBD1 (6 bases). V shed 2 bases and J shed 1 base, with 9 bases lying between them. In germline, CDR1 is MNHEY, CDR2 SVGAGI. The CDR3 has 14 residues. The CDR3 here is CASSYQDRSYEQYF. Here the CDR3 DNA reads TGTGCCAGCAGTTACCAGGACAGATCCTACGAGCAGTACTTC.

This chain connects TRBV7-2 to TRBJ2-1; 12 bases line up with TRBD2. V gave up 2 bases and J gave up 2 bases; unmatched junction bases: 4. The CDR3 has 17 amino acids. CDR1 is SGHTA, CDR2 FQGNSA, per germline. CDR3 sequence reads: CASSLLAGGSPYNEQFF. CDR3 in DNA: TGTGCCAGCAGCTTACTAGCGGGAGGGAGCCCCTACAATGAGCAGTTCTTC.

This clonotype has at least ten counts. The rearrangement joins TRBV28 to TRBJ1-6; D is possibly TRBD1 (5 bases). The CDR3 has 15 amino acids. Trimming removed 2 bases at V and 7 bases at J, with 12 bases between. Germline CDR1 and CDR2: MDHEN and SYDVKM. CDR3 DNA: TGTGCCAGCAGTTTAGGAGCAGGGCGGAATTCACCCCTCCACTTT. Its translation is CASSLGAGRNSPLHF.

There are a few counts of this clonotype. The chain combines TRBV6-4 with TRBJ2-7; no reliable D call. This CDR3 region has 13 residues. Germline V gene data show CDR1 as MRHNA and CDR2 as SNTAGT. V was pared by 5 bases and J by 4 bases, with 12 bases between. The CDR3 nucleotides are TGTGCCAGCAGTAGTGGACCAGGTTACGAGCAGTACTTC. Its translation is CASSSGPGYEQYF.

In the case of this clonotype: A junction end diverges from the germline sequence, so it may reflect a read error. The chain uses TRBV27 and TRBJ2-1; 9 bases line up with TRBD2. In germline, CDR1 is MNHEY, CDR2 SMNVEV (reference sequence). The CDR3 loop spans 14 amino acids. For the CDR3, the DNA is TGTGCCGGCAGCATAGCGGGAGATAGGAATGAGCAGTTCTTC. The encoded protein is CAGSIAGDRNEQFF.

The table lists this clonotype with many counts. J is TRBJ2-4 and V is TRBV28; 8 bases fit TRBD2. CDR3 size: 15 residues. The V gene end was trimmed by 3 bases and the J gene end by 5 bases; junction bases not matched to a gene: 6. The V gene's germline CDR1 is MDHEN and CDR2 SYDVKM. Written as DNA, the CDR3 is TGTGCCAGCAGTTTCCCTAGCGGGTCACAAAACATTCAGTACTTC. Amino acid sequence: CASSFPSGSQNIQYF.

The chain combines TRBV25-1 with TRBJ2-5, with TRBD1 identical over 9 bases. The CDR3 runs to 14 residues. CDR1 is MGHDK, CDR2 SYGVNS, per germline. V was clipped by 6 bases and J by 4 bases; unmatched bases: 6. The CDR3 reads CASRDTGGRETQYF. CDR3 sequence (DNA): TGTGCCAGCAGGGACACAGGGGGCCGAGAGACCCAGTACTTC.

The sample holds a few counts of this clonotype. CDR3 nucleotide sequence: TGTGCCAGCAGCGCCGGGGCCCGGCCTACAGATACGCAGTATTTT. Translation gives CASSAGARPTDTQYF. The genes are TRBV6-2 or TRBV6-3 and TRBJ2-3; D may be TRBD1 or TRBD2 (5 bases each). The germline V gene encodes CDR1 MNHEY and CDR2 SVGEGT. Trimming took off 6 bases at V and 3 bases at J, with 16 bases between the two ends. The CDR3 runs to 15 residues.

The chain employs TRBV10-3 and TRBJ2-1; D perhaps matches TRBD2 (6 bases). CDR1 is ENHRY and CDR2 is SYGVKD in the germline V gene. Deletions cut 7 bases from V and 0 bases from J, with 13 bases between. The CDR3 runs to 15 residues. The CDR3 here is CAITAGSSSYNEQFF. Here the CDR3 DNA reads TGTGCCATCACTGCGGGGTCGAGCTCCTACAATGAGCAGTTCTTC.

The chain carries TRBV7-2 and TRBJ2-7, with 7 bases that match TRBD1. The germline CDR1 and CDR2 sequences are SGHTA and FQGNSA. This CDR3 has 15 residues. V gave up 2 bases and J gave up 0 bases; unmatched junction bases: 4. The CDR3 sequence: CASSLLGGLSYEQYF. The DNA of the CDR3 is TGTGCCAGCAGCTTATTAGGGGGCCTCTCCTACGAGCAGTACTTC.

For the CDR3, the DNA is TGTGCCAGCAGCTTAGCGGGACGGGGGTACAATGAGCAGTTCTTC. Protein sequence: CASSLAGRGYNEQFF. J is TRBJ2-1 and V is TRBV7-9; D possibly corresponds to TRBD2 (6 bases). CDR1 is SEHNR and CDR2 is FQNEAQ in the germline V gene (reference sequence). The CDR3 runs to 15 residues. Trimming stripped 0 bases from V and 4 bases from J, with 10 bases between.

The genes are TRBV18 and TRBJ2-1; a possible D gene is TRBD2 (5 bases). The CDR3 has 16 amino acids. V was pared by 0 bases and J by 0 bases, with 9 bases between. Germline V lookup: CDR1 KGHSH, CDR2 LQKENI. CDR3: CASSPPSGASYNEQFF. DNA for the CDR3: TGTGCCAGCTCACCACCGAGCGGAGCCTCCTACAATGAGCAGTTCTTC.

This clonotype appeared many times. CDR3 sequence: CASGSGTVQYF. CDR3 bases: TGTGCCAGCGGGAGCGGGACTGTTCAGTACTTC. The chain employs TRBV27 and TRBJ2-7, with TRBD2 matching 7 bases. The germline V gene has CDR1 MNHEY and CDR2 SMNVEV (reference sequence). This CDR3 is 11 amino acids long. After removal of 8 bases from V and 10 bases from J, the junction contained 8 bases not matched to a gene.

This clonotype was seen repeatedly, ten times or more. The rearrangement joins TRBV7-6 to TRBJ2-1; D gene uncertain. V was cut by 1 base and J by 8 bases, with 9 bases left in between. Looked up from germline, CDR1 is SGHVS and CDR2 is FNYEAQ. CDR3 length: 13 amino acids. In DNA form, the CDR3 reads TGTGCCAGCAGCTTAGGTCGGGTAGATGAGCAGTTCTTC. It specifies CASSLGRVDEQFF. Complete variable domain (other parts from reference TRBV7-6 and TRBJ2-1): GAGVSQSPRYKVTKRGQDVALRCDPISGHVSLYWYRQALGQGPEFLTYFNYEAQQDKSGLPNDRFSAERPEGSISTLTIQRTEQRDSAMYRCASSLGRVDEQFFGPGTRLTVL.

This clonotype has ten or more counts. The V and J genes are TRBV6-1 and TRBJ2-2; D is undetermined. V dropped 6 bases and J dropped 1 base, with 9 bases sitting between them. Germline V lookup: CDR1 MNHNS, CDR2 SASEGT. There are 14 residues in the CDR3. In nucleotides, the CDR3 is TGTGCCAGCAGGAACGCAGAGAACACCGGGGAGCTGTTTTTT. It is translated as CASRNAENTGELFF.

At least ten counts were recorded for this clonotype. The J gene is TRBJ1-3, the V gene TRBV3-1; no clear D. This CDR3 has 12 residues. The germline V gene has CDR1 LGHDT and CDR2 YNNKEL (reference sequence). Trimming pared 2 bases from V and 2 bases from J, leaving 1 base between. The chain's CDR3 is CASSQTGNTIYF. CDR3 bases: TGTGCCAGCAGCCAAACTGGAAACACCATATATTTT.

This clonotype was found a few times. This sequence joins TRBV20-1 and TRBJ2-5; D might be TRBD2 (7 bases). Germline V CDR1 and CDR2: DFQATT, SNEGSKA (reference sequence). The V gene lost 4 bases and the J gene lost 5 bases, with 11 bases spanning the gap. The CDR3 is 12 residues long. The CDR3 DNA reads TGCAGTGCTATGGGGGGGCAGGAGACCCAGTACTTC. Translation: CSAMGGQETQYF.

This clonotype was seen at least ten times. CDR3 loop: CAWSFVEAQGQYF. The DNA for the CDR3 is TGTGCCTGGAGTTTTGTGGAAGCGCAGGGGCAGTATTTT. The chain couples TRBV30 to TRBJ2-3; weak D call: TRBD1 (5 bases). The CDR3 consists of 13 residues. Trimming pared 2 bases from V and 11 bases from J, leaving 17 bases between. Germline values: CDR1 GTSNPN, CDR2 SVGIG (reference sequence).

This clonotype was observed at least ten times. J is TRBJ1-5 and V is TRBV27; D remains unclear. Trimming cost V 0 bases and J 2 bases, with 14 bases left between them. Germline CDR1 MNHEY, CDR2 SMNVEV (reference sequence). The CDR3 is 17 amino acids. The CDR3 DNA is TGTGCCAGCAGTTTATCGATGGGCGACATCGGCAATCAGCCCCAGCATTTT. Amino acids: CASSLSMGDIGNQPQHF.

In its sample, this clonotype was seen many times. The genes are TRBV3-1 and TRBJ2-5; no clear D. Germline V gene data show CDR1 as LGHDT and CDR2 as YNNKEL (reference sequence). This CDR3 has 14 residues. Trimming left V 4 bases short and J 3 bases short, with 12 bases between. The CDR3 sequence: CASSRFDGEETQYF. The DNA of the CDR3 is TGTGCCAGCAGCCGATTTGACGGAGAAGAGACCCAGTACTTC.

The chain employs TRBV7-2 and TRBJ2-5, with TRBD2 matching 13 bases. With 4 bases clipped from V and 1 base from J, the junction kept 6 bases outside the gene matches. There are 17 residues in the CDR3. Germline V gene lookup returns CDR1 SGHTA and CDR2 FQGNSA. CDR3 in DNA: TGTGCCAGCAGCTCCCAACTAGCGGGAGGGCCCCAAGAGACCCAGTACTTC. Its translation: CASSSQLAGGPQETQYF.

V gene TRBV11-3 combines with J gene TRBJ2-4; D remains unclear. The CDR3 covers 17 residues. Germline V lookup: CDR1 SGHNT, CDR2 YENEEA. Trimming removed 1 base from V and 0 bases from J, with 13 bases in between. Here the CDR3 reads CASSLVWGRLAKNIQYF. The CDR3 DNA is TGTGCCAGCAGCTTAGTTTGGGGTAGACTAGCCAAAAACATTCAGTACTTC.

At least ten counts were recorded for this clonotype. This chain joins TRBV20-1 and TRBJ1-1, with 7 bases fitting TRBD1. Losses at the gene ends were 0 bases for V and 4 bases for J; bases not matched to a gene: 5. Germline loops: CDR1 DFQATT, CDR2 SNEGSKA (reference sequence). The CDR3 extends over 14 amino acids. The CDR3 protein is CSARDFQGGTEAFF. CDR3 coding DNA: TGCAGTGCTAGAGATTTTCAGGGGGGCACTGAAGCTTTCTTT.

The chain employs TRBV29-1 and TRBJ1-1; perhaps TRBD1 as D (6 bases). V was shortened by 3 bases and J by 1 base, with 9 bases between the two germline ends. The V gene's germline CDR1 is SQVTM and CDR2 ANQGSEA. The CDR3 runs to 13 residues. The DNA of the CDR3 is TGCAGCGTTGACAGGGGACCGAACACTGAAGCTTTCTTT. This sequence encodes CSVDRGPNTEAFF.

At least ten counts were recorded for this clonotype. The CDR3 region is CASSLGGTSAEAFF. In nucleotides, the CDR3 is TGTGCCAGCAGCCTAGGGGGGACGTCCGCTGAAGCTTTCTTT. The V gene is TRBV11-3, the J gene TRBJ1-1; TRBD1 might be the D (6 bases). The CDR3 is 14 residues long. The germline CDR1 and CDR2 sequences are SGHNT and YENEEA. V gave up 5 bases and J gave up 6 bases, with 16 bases separating them. Based on the CDR3 plus reference TRBV11-3 and TRBJ1-1, the full variable domain is EAGVVQSPRYKIIEKKQPVAFWCNPISGHNTLYWYLQNLGQGPELLIRYENEEAVDDSQLPKDRFSAERLKGVDSTLKIQPAELGDSAVYLCASSLGGTSAEAFFGQGTRLTVV.

This clonotype was seen many times. J is TRBJ2-3 and V is TRBV7-8; possibly TRBD2 for D (5 bases). The CDR3 has 15 residues. The germline CDR1 and CDR2 sequences are SGHVS and FQNEAQ. The ends were cut back, 3 bases at V and 1 base at J, with 11 bases in the middle. The CDR3 sequence is CASSFIGMGTDTQYF. The DNA of the CDR3 is TGTGCCAGCAGCTTTATCGGGATGGGCACAGATACGCAGTATTTT.

The chain combines TRBV29-1 with TRBJ2-5; possible D gene TRBD1, 5 bases. Germline CDR1 SQVTM, CDR2 ANQGSEA. V was pared by 5 bases and J by 5 bases, with 12 bases between. CDR3 length: 12 amino acids. DNA of the CDR3: TGCAGCGTTACCAGGGTAGAGGAGACCCAGTACTTC. Residues: CSVTRVEETQYF.

V usage is TRBV9 and J usage is TRBJ2-1, with 14 bases aligning to TRBD2. The germline V gene has CDR1 SGDLS and CDR2 YYNGEE. J lost 3 bases, V lost 3 bases, and 11 bases had no gene match. The CDR3 sequence is 19 residues long. CDR3 DNA: TGTGCCAGCAGCGGAGGGACTAGCGGGAGCCTCCCTAACTACAATGAGCAGTTCTTC. It yields the protein CASSGGTSGSLPNYNEQFF.

V and J are TRBV7-6 and TRBJ2-1; TRBD1 is a possible D gene (5 bases). Germline assignment: CDR1 SGHVS and CDR2 FNYEAQ. Trimming left V 5 bases short and J 12 bases short, with 17 bases between. The CDR3 contains 13 residues. CDR3 loop: CASSELQGRLQFF. As DNA, the CDR3 is TGTGCCAGCAGCGAGCTCCAGGGTCGGCTGCAGTTCTTC.

This clonotype was picked up many times. V is TRBV2 and J is TRBJ1-5; possibly TRBD1 for D (6 bases). V lost 0 bases, J lost 6 bases, and 12 bases lay in between. Germline V gene data show CDR1 as SNHLY and CDR2 as FYNNEI. The CDR3 covers 15 residues. The CDR3 protein is CASSEARTVGQPQHF. CDR3 bases: TGTGCCAGCAGTGAAGCGCGGACAGTCGGTCAGCCCCAGCATTTT.

This clonotype was found many times. The V and J genes are TRBV27 and TRBJ2-5; D unclear. V lost 0 bases and J lost 2, with 7 bases in between. This CDR3 comprises 14 residues. The germline V gene has CDR1 MNHEY and CDR2 SMNVEV (reference sequence). The CDR3 region has the DNA TGTGCCAGCAGTTTATCTATGGGGCAAGAGACCCAGTACTTC. It yields the protein CASSLSMGQETQYF.